Listed here is a single T cell receptor beta chain. What it binds is not known. CDR3 size: 15 residues. Trimming left V 4 bases short and J 0 bases short, with 13 bases between. Germline CDR1 SNHLY, CDR2 FYNNEI. PCR primers comprised 60 Vbeta and 13 Jbeta primers. Generated by immunoSEQ multiplex PCR, the TCRdb table keeps only in-frame clones and is missing some. The top ten hold over 6.5% of the sample, which has some 140,000 clones, 85% seen once. This specimen belongs to a study of cytomegalovirus exposure and HLA in healthy donors. Whole-study results and caveats: Prediction of most subjects' HLA-A and HLA-B alleles by TCR beta sequences was reportedly accurate. Several of the most significant clusters were apparently associated with common viral pathogens in a later analysis.

The TCR sequence derives from a woman aged 30 to 39 in good health and CMV-seropositive. The sequenced sample was PBMCs. This chain connects TRBV2 to TRBJ2-7; D may be TRBD2 (6 bases). In DNA, the CDR3 is TGTGCCAGCAGTGGCGTTAGCGGAGGCTCCTACGAGCAGTACTTC. This encodes CASSGVSGGSYEQYF.